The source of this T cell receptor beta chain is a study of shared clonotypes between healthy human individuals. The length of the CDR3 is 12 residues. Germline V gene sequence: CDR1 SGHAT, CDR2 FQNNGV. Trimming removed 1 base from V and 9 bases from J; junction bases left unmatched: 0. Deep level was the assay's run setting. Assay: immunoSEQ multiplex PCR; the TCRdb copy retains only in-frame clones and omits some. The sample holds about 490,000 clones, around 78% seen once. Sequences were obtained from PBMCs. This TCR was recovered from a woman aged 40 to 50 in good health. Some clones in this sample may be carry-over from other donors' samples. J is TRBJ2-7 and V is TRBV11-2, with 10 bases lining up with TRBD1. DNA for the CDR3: TGTGCCAGCAGCTTAGGGGACAGGGGGCAGTACTTC. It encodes CASSLGDRGQYF.